This TCR beta chain was sequenced during a study of T-cell reconstitution after alpha-beta-depleted transplantation in children. Germline V gene lookup returns CDR1 MDHEN and CDR2 SYDVKM. CDR3 length equals 16 residues. Trimming at V came to 7 bases and at J to 6 bases, leaving 11 bases not matched to a gene. TCRbeta library preparation incorporated unique molecular identifiers. One entry per CDR3 protein results from TCRdb running MiXCR on the PCR reads. The sample holds about 340,000 distinct CDR3 sequences, less than 15% seen once. This clonotype was seen only a few times. The receptor comes from a human donor who donated a stem cell graft to a child with Fanconi anemia. The input for sequencing was PBMCs, taken from the stem cell graft. This chain connects TRBV28 to TRBJ1-5; TRBD1 matches 11 bases. CDR3 residues: CASTLAGTGGVQPQHF. The CDR3 coding sequence is TGTGCCAGCACCCTCGCCGGGACAGGGGGGGTTCAGCCCCAGCATTTT.